Below, one T cell receptor beta chain is given with its context. Only in-frame clones appear in the TCRdb table, and some are missing; sequencing was by immunoSEQ multiplex PCR. The data hold 200,000 to 250,000 clones, with about 79% observed a single time. This entry comes from a study of blood T cell repertoires in COVID-19. CDR3 length: 13 amino acids. V was pared by 0 bases and J by 12 bases, with 12 bases between. The germline V gene encodes CDR1 LGHDT and CDR2 YNNKEL (reference sequence). This sequence originates from a woman aged 55-70 years who had recovered from COVID-19. Source material: PBMCs or T cells enriched from blood (not recorded which). The chain links TRBV3-1 (or the pseudogene TRBV3-2) to TRBJ2-1; perhaps TRBD2 as D (5 bases). The CDR3 nucleotides read TGTGCCAGCAGCCAAGACTGGATGGACTGGCAGTTCTTC. Its protein product is CASSQDWMDWQFF.